Following are 24 T cell receptor beta chains from one sample sequenced in a study of neurological immune-mediated disorders. TCRdb used MiXCR to reprocess the 5' RACE reads, holding one entry per CDR3 protein. This table has about 59,000 distinct CDR3 sequences, nearly 25% appearing once. The time point: technical triplicate 2. The sequenced sample consisted of PBMCs. The receptor source for this set is a man aged 55-75 years with HTLV-1-associated myelopathy (HAM/TSP).

The chain combines TRBV4-1 with TRBJ2-1, with 14 bases that match TRBD2. The CDR3 is 18 amino acids. Germline assignment: CDR1 MGHRA and CDR2 YSYEKL. Losses at the gene ends were 1 base for V and 1 base for J; bases not matched to a gene: 3. Here the CDR3 reads CASSQGLAGGPSYNEQFF. CDR3 coding DNA: TGCGCCAGCAGCCAAGGACTAGCGGGAGGGCCGTCCTACAATGAGCAGTTCTTC.

This clonotype was detected many times. This rearrangement joins TRBV28 to TRBJ2-7; the match to TRBD1 covers 9 bases. The CDR3 has 15 residues. Germline V lookup: CDR1 MDHEN, CDR2 SYDVKM. Trimming took 6 bases from V and 6 from J; bases not matched to a gene: 12. The CDR3 region has the DNA TGTGCCAGCAGGGGGGGAGGACAGGGGACGGGCGAGCAGTACTTC. Translation: CASRGGGQGTGEQYF. Full variable domain (rest looked up from reference TRBV28 and TRBJ2-7): DVKVTQSSRYLVKRTGEKVFLECVQDMDHENMFWYRQDPGLGLRLIYFSYDVKMKEKGDIPEGYSVSREKKERFSLILESASTNQTSMYLCASRGGGQGTGEQYFGPGTRLTVT.

This clonotype was detected a few times. The V gene is TRBV3-1, the J gene TRBJ2-3, with D perhaps matching TRBD2 (6 bases). Per the germline V gene, CDR1 is LGHDT and CDR2 is YNNKEL (reference sequence). The V and J ends lost 5 bases and 2 bases respectively, with 8 bases between them. The CDR3 runs to 13 residues. The CDR3 sequence is CASSIAATDTQYF. In DNA, the CDR3 is TGTGCCAGCAGCATAGCGGCCACAGATACGCAGTATTTT.

This clonotype has a count of ten or more. The rearrangement joins TRBV27 to TRBJ1-6; D not certain. This CDR3 has 18 amino acids. Deletions cut 8 bases from V and 0 bases from J, with 20 bases between. Germline values: CDR1 MNHEY, CDR2 SMNVEV (reference sequence). The CDR3: CASRIEGFASSYNSPLHF. The CDR3 bases are TGTGCCAGCCGGATCGAAGGTTTTGCAAGCTCCTATAATTCACCCCTCCACTTT.

The sample holds many counts of this clonotype. This chain connects TRBV5-1 to TRBJ2-5, with TRBD2 matching over 7 bases. This CDR3 has 16 residues. The germline gives CDR1 SGHRS, CDR2 YFSETQ. V lost 0 bases and J lost 5; bases outside the gene matches: 10. The CDR3 DNA sequence: TGCGCCAGCAGCTTGGCCACGGGGGGTATTGTCGAGACCCAGTACTTC. It codes for CASSLATGGIVETQYF.

This clonotype was recorded at least ten times. The rearrangement uses TRBV12-3 or TRBV12-4 and TRBJ2-7; 11 bases line up with TRBD2. This CDR3 has 16 amino acids. V lost 3 bases to trimming and J lost 5 bases; unmatched junction nucleotides: 9. Written as DNA, the CDR3 is TGTGCCAGCAGTTTGGTAACTAGCGGGAGCGGCGACGAGCAGTACTTC. It translates to CASSLVTSGSGDEQYF.

In this sample, this clonotype turned up many times. V is TRBV15 and J is TRBJ2-3, with TRBD2 matching over 10 bases. The J segment lost 5 bases and the V segment lost 3 bases, leaving 5 bases of the junction unmatched. In germline, CDR1 is LNHNV, CDR2 YYDKDF (reference sequence). The CDR3 contains 15 residues. This CDR3 reads CATSSEAGGRDTQYF. For the CDR3, the DNA is TGTGCCACCAGCAGTGAAGCGGGAGGGAGAGATACGCAGTATTTT.

By sample share, this clonotype is medium-sized. The V and J genes are TRBV5-1 and TRBJ2-1; TRBD2 matches at 10 bases. Germline-derived CDR1 and CDR2 are SGHRS and YFSETQ. The CDR3 length is 15 residues. J gave up 5 bases and V 3 bases, and 5 bases lay outside the gene matches. CDR3 loop: CASSYLAGVDNEQFF. CDR3 DNA sequence: TGCGCCAGCAGCTACCTAGCGGGAGTAGACAATGAGCAGTTCTTC.

At least ten counts were recorded for this clonotype. J is TRBJ2-7 and V is TRBV20-1; D is perhaps TRBD1 or TRBD2 (5 bases each). The V end lost 2 bases, the J end lost 2 bases, and 25 bases lay between the germline ends. The CDR3 is made up of 18 amino acids. The V gene's germline CDR1 is DFQATT and CDR2 SNEGSKA (reference sequence). The CDR3 nucleotides read TGCAGTGCTAGAAGCCGGGACCCTATAGGCGGCAAGACCTACGAGCAGTACTTC. The encoded protein is CSARSRDPIGGKTYEQYF.

The chain is built from TRBV9 and TRBJ1-1; perhaps TRBD1 as D (5 bases). Germline values: CDR1 SGDLS, CDR2 YYNGEE. The CDR3 totals 15 residues. V lost 0 bases and J lost 3, with 12 bases in between. The CDR3 bases are TGTGCCAGCAGCGTAGCGGGGCGGCTGGACACTGAAGCTTTCTTT. Translating it yields CASSVAGRLDTEAFF. The full variable domain, its missing parts supplied by reference TRBV9 and TRBJ1-1, is DSGVTQTPKHLITATGQRVTLRCSPRSGDLSVYWYQQSLDQGLQFLIQYYNGEERAKGNILERFSAQQFPDLHSELNLSSLELGDSALYFCASSVAGRLDTEAFFGQGTRLTVV.

J is TRBJ1-4 and V is TRBV7-3, with TRBD1 as a possible D gene (5 bases). This CDR3 has 14 amino acids. Trimming stripped 5 bases from V and 4 bases from J, with 11 bases between. In germline, CDR1 is SGHTA, CDR2 FQGTGA. CDR3 nucleotides: TGTGCCAGCAGCCGCGGGGGGATTAATGAAAAACTGTTTTTT. It encodes CASSRGGINEKLFF.

This clonotype was detected many times. The rearrangement joins TRBV4-1 to TRBJ2-7, with D perhaps matching TRBD1 (5 bases). CDR1 and CDR2 from the germline V gene are MGHRA and YSYEKL. CDR3 length equals 14 residues. The ends were cut back, 4 bases at V and 6 bases at J, with 16 bases in the middle. The CDR3 coding sequence is TGCGCCAGCAGCCCTCAGGCAGGGCTCGGCGAGCAGTACTTC. It encodes CASSPQAGLGEQYF.

The chain combines TRBV7-9 with TRBJ2-2; 7 bases line up with TRBD1. The CDR3 contains 13 residues. CDR1 and CDR2 from the germline V gene are SEHNR and FQNEAQ (reference sequence). Losses at the gene ends were 3 bases for V and 11 bases for J; bases not matched to a gene: 6. This CDR3 reads CASSLSGGDELFF. The CDR3 region has the DNA TGTGCCAGCAGCTTGTCAGGGGGTGACGAGCTGTTTTTT. The whole variable domain, remainder taken from reference TRBV7-9 and TRBJ2-2, is DTGVSQNPRHKITKRGQNVTFRCDPISEHNRLYWYRQTLGQGPEFLTYFQNEAQLEKSRLLSDRFSAERPKGSFSTLEIQRTEQGDSAMYLCASSLSGGDELFFGEGSRLTVL.

This clonotype has at least ten counts. This sequence joins TRBV5-1 and TRBJ2-2; a possible D gene is TRBD2 (5 bases). Germline values: CDR1 SGHRS, CDR2 YFSETQ. Trimming removed 7 bases from V and 1 base from J, with 14 bases in between. This CDR3 has 15 residues. The CDR3 DNA reads TGCGCCAGCGAGATAGGGAGCGGGAACACCGGGGAGCTGTTTTTT. This codes for CASEIGSGNTGELFF.

The chain joins TRBV2 to TRBJ2-1; 11 bases agree with TRBD2. The closer fit of TRBJ2-7 to the DNA end suggests the J call may be wrong. The germline V gene has CDR1 SNHLY and CDR2 FYNNEI. The CDR3 loop spans 13 amino acids. The CDR3 DNA reads TGTGCCACTCAGACTAGCGGGAATTACGAGCAGTACTTC. This encodes CATQTSGNYEQYF.

Many counts were recorded for this clonotype. The chain links TRBV7-2 to TRBJ2-7; TRBD1 might be the D (6 bases). Germline loops: CDR1 SGHTA, CDR2 FQGNSA. CDR3 length: 12 residues. V was shortened by 5 bases and J by 6 bases, with 11 bases between the two germline ends. The CDR3 sequence is CASSATGLEQYF. In DNA form, the CDR3 reads TGTGCCAGCAGCGCCACAGGGCTCGAGCAGTACTTC.

The rearrangement links TRBV29-1 to TRBJ2-2; 10 bases are a match to TRBD1. This CDR3 contains 14 residues. The V gene's germline CDR1 is SQVTM and CDR2 ANQGSEA. J was trimmed by 6 bases and V by 6 bases; bases with no gene match: 7. The CDR3 sequence: CSVERDRGSGELFF. CDR3 nucleotides: TGCAGCGTCGAGAGGGACAGGGGTTCCGGGGAGCTGTTTTTT.

In this sample, this clonotype turned up many times. The genes are TRBV29-1 and TRBJ2-2; D not resolved. Germline CDR1 SQVTM, CDR2 ANQGSEA. The CDR3 length is 12 residues. The germline V and J ends were trimmed by 5 bases and 1 base, with 5 bases remaining between them. CDR3 in amino acids: CSVSRNTGELFF. CDR3 sequence (DNA): TGCAGCGTTAGCAGGAACACCGGGGAGCTGTTTTTT.

This chain uses TRBV5-1 with TRBJ2-7, with D tentatively TRBD2 (6 bases). The CDR3 runs 12 residues. Germline assignment: CDR1 SGHRS and CDR2 YFSETQ. Trimming took 0 bases from V and 7 from J, leaving 8 bases between them. The CDR3 DNA reads TGCGCCAGCAGCTTGGTGGAGGGGGAGCAGTACTTC. Its protein product is CASSLVEGEQYF.

This clonotype was detected many times. The rearrangement uses TRBV20-1 and TRBJ2-3; D remains ambiguous. V was clipped by 2 bases and J by 4 bases, with 1 base between them. The CDR3 has 10 residues. Germline CDR1 is DFQATT and CDR2 is SNEGSKA (reference sequence). Here the CDR3 DNA reads TGCAGTGCTAGACCAGATACGCAGTATTTT. Its protein product is CSARPDTQYF.

The rearrangement joins TRBV5-1 to TRBJ2-1, with no clear D. The CDR3 runs to 15 residues. V was cut by 1 base and J by 0 bases, with 8 bases left in between. In germline, CDR1 is SGHRS, CDR2 YFSETQ. The CDR3 reads CASSLSLSSYNEQFF. Written as DNA, the CDR3 is TGCGCCAGCAGCTTGTCTCTGAGCTCCTACAATGAGCAGTTCTTC.

This chain joins TRBV14 and TRBJ2-3; D is unresolved. Germline assignment: CDR1 SGHDN and CDR2 FVKESK. Trimming pared 7 bases from V and 4 bases from J, leaving 15 bases between. The CDR3 loop spans 14 amino acids. CDR3 amino acids: CASTPVGAPDTQYF. The CDR3 bases are TGTGCCAGCACCCCGGTGGGTGCCCCAGATACGCAGTATTTT.

This clonotype was detected many times. The gene calls are TRBV25-1 and TRBJ2-7, with D perhaps TRBD2 (6 bases). In germline, CDR1 is MGHDK, CDR2 SYGVNS. The V gene lost 3 bases and the J gene lost 3 bases, with 9 bases spanning the gap. This CDR3 region has 13 residues. The CDR3 DNA follows: TGTGCCAGCAGTGAGGGAGGTCACTACGAGCAGTACTTC. Residues: CASSEGGHYEQYF.

Many counts were recorded for this clonotype. This chain connects TRBV7-2 to TRBJ2-1, with unresolved D. Germline V gene lookup returns CDR1 SGHTA and CDR2 FQGNSA. Trimming left V 8 bases short and J 6 bases short, with 8 bases between. The CDR3 has 11 amino acids. The CDR3 DNA sequence: TGTGCCAGCGCCCTTAGCAATGAGCAGTTCTTC. Amino acid sequence: CASALSNEQFF.